This TCR beta chain was found in a study of T cell repertoires in cytomegalovirus infection. Turning to the study itself: HLA-B-restricted CMV epitopes that are well studied, plus recently identified HLA-C-restricted ones, were used by the study. Study results and caveats: Ex vivo responses were dominated by HLA-C-restricted CMV-specific TCR beta clonotypes.

On this clonotype itself: What it recognizes is unknown.

V was clipped by 1 base and J by 4 bases, with 7 bases between them. This CDR3 region has 13 residues. The V gene's germline CDR1 is SGHTA and CDR2 FQGTGA. Each CDR3 protein is one row after TCRdb ran MiXCR on the reads. This table holds just under 500,000 distinct CDR3 sequences, roughly a third found once. The chain uses TRBV7-3 and TRBJ1-1, with no clear D. This specimen consisted of cultured PBMCs, obtained from culture after CMV antigen stimulation. This sequence was found in a human donor in good health (CMV status not recorded). Some clones in this sample may be carry-over from other donors' samples. CDR3 protein: CASSLSSVTEAFF. The CDR3 bases are TGTGCCAGCAGCTTAAGCTCGGTCACTGAAGCTTTCTTT.